This TCR beta chain was captured in a study of T cell clones after liver transplantation. Assay: immunoSEQ multiplex PCR; the TCRdb copy retains only in-frame clones and omits some. The sample consists of about 53,000 clones, about 88% of them appearing once. Germline loops: CDR1 SGDLS, CDR2 YYNGEE. The length of the CDR3 is 15 residues. With 2 bases clipped from V and 1 base from J, the junction kept 5 bases outside the gene matches. The starting material was CD4+ T cells from blood, obtained before liver transplant. The receptor was isolated from a human donor who received a liver transplant. The chain joins TRBV9 to TRBJ2-7; TRBD2 agrees at 8 bases. The chain's CDR3 is CASSVSGTRSYEQYF. DNA of the CDR3: TGTGCCAGCAGCGTCTCCGGGACTAGATCCTACGAGCAGTACTTC.